This T cell receptor beta chain was documented in a study of blood T cell repertoires in COVID-19 (dated by TCRdb to about 2020). About the full investigation: The collaborator samples originated in the United States, Italy and Spain and spanned the acute and convalescent phases of COVID-19. The prospective study material was composed of cDNA or gDNA derived from T cells, B-cell-depleted T cells, or PBMCs. The dataset comprised deeply sampled blood TCRbeta repertoires from subjects exposed to, actively infected with, or recovered from COVID-19. The repertoires were released in a freely available public database intended as a resource for research on the immune response to SARS-CoV-2. Samples were obtained from the ongoing ImmuneRACE study (first 160 participants) and from some 1,200 subjects provided by 6 global collaborators. Sample metadata almost always included a de-identified subject ID, COVID-19 status, age in years and sex. Where available, HLA class I and class II types were obtained from metadata supplied by the sample provider rather than from assay-based typing.

The immunoSEQ Assay, a bias-controlled multiplex PCR, was used to amplify TCRbeta CDR3 regions from genomic DNA. For the original study's pipeline: The number of nucleated cells in each sample was estimated by amplification of reference gene primers within the assay. To quantify the absolute abundance of each unique TCRbeta CDR3 rearrangement, sequence reads were collapsed and filtered. For each sample, productive Simpson clonality was calculated by taking the square root of Simpson's diversity index across productive rearrangements. TCRdb stores this immuneACCESS table with in-frame sequences only. Part of the clones is absent; in the studies checked, under half of the shortfall reflects unresolved V genes, and no reason is known for the rest. D and trimming were read from the DNA, whereas the V and J calls and clone size are those reported in that table. This sample comprises around 64,000 clones, 91% of them detected only once. About 9% of the sample rests with the top ten.

Notes on this clone: Its antigen is currently not known. The input lacks base qualities; no much larger clone sits a single base away.

Collaborating institutions collected whole blood in K2EDTA tubes following their own protocols. Collaborator samples were shipped for TCRbeta analysis as frozen whole blood, isolated PBMCs, or DNA extracted from either sample type. The full study reports these points: The amount of clinical and demographic metadata varied by source and participant and was provided uncurated.

CDR1 SGHAT and CDR2 FQNNGV are derived from the germline V gene. The CDR3 measures 12 amino acids from cysteine to phenylalanine. Left in the record is the CDR3 DNA by itself, 36 bases read in frame from the first base. V has 4 bases trimmed and J has 6 bases trimmed; junction bases matching no gene number 0. The chain is made from TRBV11-2 and TRBJ2-3, with 8 bases aligning to TRBD1. The TCR sequence derives from a human donor in a cohort sampled during active COVID-19. The sample comprised peripheral blood. DNA sequence: TGTGCCAGCAGCTCAGGGGGCGATACGCAGTATTTT. Its protein product is CASSSGGDTQYF.